This T cell receptor beta chain is drawn from a study of CD8+CD57+ T cells in acquired aplastic anemia (dated by TCRdb to the late 2010s). Looking at the study overall: Extracted DNA from sorted CD4+ and CD8+ cells averaged about 2.9 ug, ranging from roughly 0.17 to 27.4 ug. Healthy donor samples averaged roughly 9.9 million reads for CD4+ and under 12 million for CD8+ cells.

TCR repertoires of sorted CD4+ and CD8+ blood T cells from severe aplastic anemia patients and healthy subjects were deep-sequenced in the study. Ficoll-Paque density gradient centrifugation was used to isolate peripheral blood mononuclear cells. Before DNA extraction, CD4+ and CD8+ T cells were sorted with FACS or magnetic beads. The paper's findings and limits, for the study overall: Some 30 CD8+ CDR3 sequences were shared between patients and controls but appeared highly expressed in patients and within their immunodominant clones. No significant difference in CD8+ Simpson's diversity was found between patients and healthy controls (P=0.060).

For this clonotype: The antigen this receptor binds is unknown. No much larger clone exists at a distance of one base, and base qualities are not known.

TCR beta VDJ combination and CDR3 sequence profiling used genomic DNA as the template. TCR repertoire sequencing was run on an Illumina HiSeq 2000. Processing in the source paper ran as follows. Repertoires were assessed using TRBV/TRBJ rearrangement plots, CDR3 size and DJ length profiles, and Simpson's diversity index. The most abundant DNA sequence in the deep sequencing data was defined as the immunodominant clone. CDR3 amino acid sequences were checked for sharing across subjects and were also compared against the VDJdb database and published repertoires. Through fastp at Q25 and MiXCR, TCRdb rebuilt clones from the public reads, retaining in-frame beta chains. Entries that share a CDR3 protein sequence are merged under the most common genes and DNA. These V and J calls derive from TCRdb rather than the authors' analysis. Counted in this sample were around 190,000 distinct CDR3 sequences; 61% of them appeared once. The ten largest account for 25% to 30% of the sample.

V loses 5 bases of germline sequence and J loses 0 bases, and the interval between the two ends is 10 bases. The germline V gene (reference sequence) gives CDR1 as LNHDA and CDR2 as SQIVND. The CDR3, cysteine through phenylalanine, is 14 amino acids long. Just the 42-base CDR3 DNA is kept, in frame starting at base 1. The chain joins TRBV19 to TRBJ1-1; no D gene can be assigned with confidence. The sample taken for sequencing was sorted CD4+, CD8+, or CD8+CD57+ T cells (not recorded which) from PBMCs. This clonotype originated in a human donor in good health. In nucleotide form, the sequence is TGTGCCAGTAGTTCTACGGAATTGAACACTGAAGCTTTCTTT. This translates into CASSSTELNTEAFF.